These 31 T cell receptor beta chains were sequenced from one sample in a study of T cell responses to AZD1222 COVID-19 vaccine. The method was immunoSEQ multiplex PCR; TCRdb's version includes in-frame clones alone and lacks a portion of them. The table lists 150,000 to 200,000 clones, around 95% of them singletons. The starting material was peripheral blood, obtained on day 0 of AZD1222 vaccination. These receptors all stem from an adult in good health.

This chain uses TRBV11-2 with TRBJ1-2; D gene uncertain. There are 14 residues in the CDR3. V lost 0 bases and J lost 2, with 7 bases in between. Per germline, CDR1 SGHAT and CDR2 FQNNGV. CDR3: CASSLDVGNYGYTF. The CDR3 coding sequence is TGTGCCAGCAGCTTAGATGTCGGAAACTATGGCTACACCTTC.

The gene calls are TRBV15 and TRBJ1-2, with a possible D match to TRBD1 (5 bases). The CDR3 contains 12 residues. The germline gives CDR1 LNHNV, CDR2 YYDKDF (reference sequence). Trimming shortened V by 5 bases and J by 9 bases, and 13 bases separated the two germline ends. The CDR3 DNA reads as TGTGCCACCAGCGACAGTCCTTCAAGCTACACCTTC. Translation gives CATSDSPSSYTF.

The rearrangement joins TRBV6-5 to TRBJ2-7; 8 bases are shared with TRBD2. V lost 7 bases to trimming and J lost 3 bases; unmatched junction nucleotides: 11. The CDR3 totals 15 residues. Looked up from germline, CDR1 is MNHEY and CDR2 is SVGAGI. The CDR3 DNA reads as TGTGCCAGCATGCCCAGCGGGAGCCTCATCTACGAGCAGTACTTC. Translating gives CASMPSGSLIYEQYF.

The chain recombines TRBV4-1 with TRBJ1-5; 7 positions match TRBD1. From germline, CDR1 is MGHRA and CDR2 YSYEKL. V was clipped by 1 base and J by 7 bases; unmatched bases: 16. The CDR3 covers 18 residues. In DNA, the CDR3 is TGCGCCAGCAGCCAAGTTTATCAGGACAGGCGGATAAGACAGCCCCAGCATTTT. As protein: CASSQVYQDRRIRQPQHF.

The rearrangement links TRBV19 to TRBJ2-7; 7 bases are shared with TRBD1. Trimming at V came to 8 bases and at J to 5 bases, leaving 3 bases not matched to a gene. Germline loops: CDR1 LNHDA, CDR2 SQIVND (reference sequence). The CDR3 covers 11 residues. The CDR3 sequence: CASQQGNEQYF. The CDR3 bases are TGTGCCAGTCAACAGGGGAACGAGCAGTACTTC. Full variable domain (rest looked up from reference TRBV19 and TRBJ2-7): DGGITQSPKYLFRKEGQNVTLSCEQNLNHDAMYWYRQDPGQGLRLIYYSQIVNDFQKGDIAEGYSVSREKKESFPLTVTSAQKNPTAFYLCASQQGNEQYFGPGTRLTVT.

The chain links TRBV7-2 to TRBJ1-5; D remains unclear. The V end was cut by 3 bases, the J end by 1 base, with 4 bases between. The CDR3 has 13 amino acids. Per germline, CDR1 SGHTA and CDR2 FQGNSA. CDR3: CASSFSSNQPQHF. CDR3 nucleotides: TGTGCCAGCAGCTTTAGCAGCAATCAGCCCCAGCATTTT.

The chain joins TRBV5-8 to TRBJ2-3; TRBD2 might be the D (7 bases). The CDR3 loop spans 17 amino acids. From germline, CDR1 is SGHTS and CDR2 YDEGEE. V was clipped by 2 bases and J by 0 bases, with 16 bases between them. CDR3 DNA sequence: TGTGCCAGCAGCTTATTATTGGGGGGGCCGAGCACAGATACGCAGTATTTT. As protein: CASSLLLGGPSTDTQYF. Full variable domain (outside the CDR3, taken from reference TRBV5-8 and TRBJ2-3): EAGVTQSPTHLIKTRGQQATLRCSPISGHTSVYWYQQALGLGLQFLLWYDEGEERNRGNFPPRFSGRQFPNYSSELNVNALELEDSALYLCASSLLLGGPSTDTQYFGPGTRLTVL.

This rearrangement joins TRBV19 to TRBJ2-5; possible D gene TRBD1, 5 bases. The CDR3 has 12 residues. Trimming removed 6 bases from V and 1 base from J, with 6 bases in between. The germline V gene has CDR1 LNHDA and CDR2 SQIVND (reference sequence). The CDR3 DNA follows: TGTGCCAGTAGAGGGGCCCAAGAGACCCAGTACTTC. Amino acids: CASRGAQETQYF.

The chain joins TRBV5-4 to TRBJ1-2, with a possible D match to TRBD1 (6 bases). V was trimmed by 0 bases and J by 2 bases, leaving 8 bases between them. The CDR3 is 14 amino acids. Per germline, CDR1 SGHNT and CDR2 YYREEE (reference sequence). The CDR3, as DNA: TGTGCCAGCAGCTTGGGACAGGAGAACTATGGCTACACCTTC. It is translated as CASSLGQENYGYTF. The entire variable domain, with the rest obtained from reference TRBV5-4 and TRBJ1-2, is as follows: ETGVTQSPTHLIKTRGQQVTLRCSSQSGHNTVSWYQQALGQGPQFIFQYYREEENGRGNFPPRFSGLQFPNYSSELNVNALELDDSALYLCASSLGQENYGYTFGSGTRLTVV.

V usage is TRBV7-6 and J usage is TRBJ1-3; TRBD1 is a possible D gene (6 bases). Trimming stripped 1 base from V and 0 bases from J, with 13 bases between. The germline V gene encodes CDR1 SGHVS and CDR2 FNYEAQ. This CDR3 region has 17 residues. CDR3 protein: CASSLEGGLGSGNTIYF. The CDR3 bases are TGTGCCAGCAGCTTAGAGGGGGGACTGGGCTCTGGAAACACCATATATTTT.

The V call is TRBV27, the J call TRBJ1-6, with TRBD1 as a possible D gene (5 bases). Germline lookup yields CDR1 MNHEY and CDR2 SMNVEV (reference sequence). V dropped 7 bases and J dropped 0 bases, with 16 bases sitting between them. The CDR3 is 17 residues long. The chain's CDR3 is CASTQTQGFSYNSPLHF. The DNA of the CDR3 is TGTGCCAGCACCCAAACCCAGGGTTTCTCCTATAATTCACCCCTCCACTTT.

The chain employs TRBV25-1 and TRBJ1-2; D is uncertain. Germline loops: CDR1 MGHDK, CDR2 SYGVNS. CDR3 length equals 11 residues. The ends were cut back, 3 bases at V and 8 bases at J, with 7 bases in the middle. CDR3 residues: CASSDLGGYTF. Written as DNA, the CDR3 is TGTGCCAGCAGTGATCTCGGGGGCTACACCTTC.

V and J are TRBV2 and TRBJ1-6, with 8 positions matching TRBD1. CDR1 and CDR2 from the germline V gene are SNHLY and FYNNEI. The CDR3 sequence is 16 residues long. J lost 0 bases, V lost 6 bases, and 4 bases had no gene match. The CDR3, as DNA: TGTGCCAGCAGGGTTGACAGGGGCTCCTATAATTCACCCCTCCACTTT. It specifies CASRVDRGSYNSPLHF.

The CDR3 is CASSNEGQPGTEAFF. The DNA of the CDR3 is TGTGCCAGCAGCAACGAGGGACAGCCAGGCACTGAAGCTTTCTTT. The J gene is TRBJ1-1, the V gene TRBV13, with 7 bases matching TRBD1. The germline CDR1 and CDR2 sequences are PRHDT and FYEKMQ (reference sequence). Trimming took 5 bases from V and 4 from J; bases not matched to a gene: 10. The CDR3 totals 15 residues.

The chain couples TRBV3-1 (or the pseudogene TRBV3-2) to TRBJ2-5; perhaps TRBD2 as D (5 bases). Germline CDR1 and CDR2: LGHDT and YNNKEL (reference sequence). This CDR3 region has 14 residues. V lost 0 bases and J lost 7, with 12 bases in between. CDR3 DNA: TGTGCCAGCAGCCAAGATGTAGGAGGAGGGACCCAGTACTTC. It specifies CASSQDVGGGTQYF.

The chain couples TRBV9 to TRBJ2-3; no clear D. Germline V gene lookup returns CDR1 SGDLS and CDR2 YYNGEE. Trimming stripped 1 base from V and 0 bases from J, with 6 bases between. This CDR3 is built from 14 residues. CDR3: CASSVQLSTDTQYF. The DNA of the CDR3 is TGTGCCAGCAGCGTACAGCTCAGCACAGATACGCAGTATTTT.

The CDR3, as DNA: TGTGCCAGCAGTTACCTCCAGGGCCCCTACGAGCAGTACTTC. Residues: CASSYLQGPYEQYF. The rearrangement links TRBV6-5 to TRBJ2-7; perhaps TRBD1 as D (5 bases). Germline V gene lookup returns CDR1 MNHEY and CDR2 SVGAGI. Deletions cut 2 bases from V and 2 bases from J, with 10 bases between. CDR3 size: 14 residues.

This chain joins TRBV5-5 and TRBJ2-1, with TRBD2 identical over 10 bases. Trimming cost V 4 bases and J 4 bases; bases outside gene matches: 8. The CDR3 sequence is 16 residues long. Germline loops: CDR1 SGHKS, CDR2 YYEKEE (reference sequence). The CDR3 reads CASSITAGGWYNEQFF. DNA of the CDR3: TGTGCCAGCAGCATAACAGCGGGAGGGTGGTACAATGAGCAGTTCTTC.

The count of this clone is one. V gene TRBV5-5 combines with J gene TRBJ1-2, with TRBD1 matching over 9 bases. J gave up 5 bases and V 4 bases, and 12 bases lay outside the gene matches. CDR3 length equals 16 residues. CDR1 and CDR2 (germline): SGHKS, YYEKEE (reference sequence). The DNA for the CDR3 is TGTGCCAGCAGCATAAGCTCTCCTGGACAGGGGTATGGCTACACCTTC. It translates to CASSISSPGQGYGYTF.

The chain uses TRBV29-1 and TRBJ1-1; no reliable D call. Trimming removed 4 bases at V and 5 bases at J, with 5 bases between. From germline, CDR1 is SQVTM and CDR2 ANQGSEA. The CDR3 runs 10 residues. DNA for the CDR3: TGCAGCGTTGTGTGGACTGAAGCTTTCTTT. Translated, it gives CSVVWTEAFF.

The rearrangement joins TRBV11-2 to TRBJ2-1; 10 bases are a match to TRBD2. Trimming at V came to 3 bases and at J to 7 bases, leaving 6 bases not matched to a gene. This CDR3 contains 15 residues. Per germline, CDR1 SGHAT and CDR2 FQNNGV. The CDR3 DNA reads TGTGCCAGCAGCTTCCAGCGGGGGGGTGGGAATGAGCAGTTCTTC. As protein: CASSFQRGGGNEQFF.

The rearrangement joins TRBV4-1 to TRBJ2-2; TRBD1 is a possible D gene (5 bases). V lost 2 bases and J 5 bases, leaving 18 bases between the germline ends. Germline loops: CDR1 MGHRA, CDR2 YSYEKL. CDR3 length equals 17 residues. The CDR3 nucleotides read TGCGCCAGCAGCCAATTGGATATGGGGCTTCGGACCGGGGAGCTGTTTTTT. Encoded protein: CASSQLDMGLRTGELFF.

The CDR3, as DNA: TGTGCCAGCAGTTACTGGGGGCCAACTGAAGCTTTCTTT. This translates into CASSYWGPTEAFF. This chain links TRBV6-5 with TRBJ1-1; possibly TRBD1 for D (6 bases). V lost 1 base and J 5 bases, leaving 8 bases between the germline ends. The CDR3 has 13 amino acids. Germline V gene lookup returns CDR1 MNHEY and CDR2 SVGAGI.

The chain uses TRBV2 and TRBJ2-7; D may correspond to TRBD1 or TRBD2 (7 bases each). V lost 6 bases to trimming and J lost 2 bases, with 14 bases between them. The CDR3 is 14 amino acids. Germline CDR1 and CDR2: SNHLY and FYNNEI. The CDR3 loop reads CASRAGGGTYEQYF. The CDR3 DNA is TGTGCCAGCAGGGCAGGGGGGGGGACCTACGAGCAGTACTTC.

V and J are TRBV5-4 and TRBJ2-1; D assignment may be TRBD1 or TRBD2 (6 bases each). Trimming cost V 0 bases and J 10 bases, with 14 bases left between them. This CDR3 is built from 14 residues. Germline V CDR1 and CDR2: SGHNT, YYREEE (reference sequence). The CDR3 nucleotides read TGTGCCAGCAGCTTGGAGGTTGGGGGGCACGAGCAGTTCTTC. Protein sequence: CASSLEVGGHEQFF.

The rearrangement joins TRBV14 to TRBJ2-4; the D gene could be TRBD1 or TRBD2 (5 bases each). Between the trimmed V and J ends, which lost 8 bases and 2 bases, there was a span of 10 bases. Germline loops: CDR1 SGHDN, CDR2 FVKESK. The CDR3 spans 13 residues. The CDR3 bases are TGTGCCAGCCGAGGGGAAACCAAAAACATTCAGTACTTC. This gives the protein CASRGETKNIQYF.

Only one count was recorded for this clone. At the DNA level, this CDR3 is encoded by other sequences in the same sample as well. This chain connects TRBV11-2 to TRBJ1-2; no clear D. The CDR3 has 13 amino acids. The V gene's germline CDR1 is SGHAT and CDR2 FQNNGV. Deletions cut 0 bases from V and 4 bases from J, with 6 bases between. CDR3 loop: CASSLDRTYGYTF. DNA of the CDR3: TGTGCCAGCAGCTTAGACAGAACCTATGGCTACACCTTC.

This chain connects TRBV5-1 to TRBJ1-2; D unclear. This CDR3 is built from 15 residues. The V end was cut by 3 bases, the J end by 2 bases, with 14 bases between. CDR1 SGHRS and CDR2 YFSETQ come from the germline V gene. The CDR3 DNA reads TGCGCCAGCAGCTATTTGACAAGTTCGAACTATGGCTACACCTTC. It translates to CASSYLTSSNYGYTF.

The gene calls are TRBV28 and TRBJ2-7; TRBD1 aligns across 9 bases. The germline CDR1 and CDR2 sequences are MDHEN and SYDVKM. Losses at the gene ends were 6 bases for V and 4 bases for J; bases not matched to a gene: 10. The CDR3 runs 15 residues. CDR3 in DNA: TGTGCCAGCAGGTTGGGACAGGGATTTGGGTACGAGCAGTACTTC. It is translated as CASRLGQGFGYEQYF.

The chain links TRBV19 to TRBJ1-5; D is ambiguous. The CDR3 consists of 14 residues. Trimming left V 7 bases short and J 3 bases short, with 13 bases between. Germline assignment: CDR1 LNHDA and CDR2 SQIVND (reference sequence). CDR3 coding DNA: TGTGCCAGTAATCGGGGAGAGAACAATCAGCCCCAGCATTTT. As protein: CASNRGENNQPQHF.

This rearrangement joins TRBV7-2 to TRBJ2-3; TRBD2 matches at 9 bases. With 1 base clipped from V and 2 bases from J, the junction kept 7 bases outside the gene matches. CDR1 and CDR2 (germline): SGHTA, FQGNSA. The CDR3 runs to 17 residues. This CDR3 is CASSLGPLAGNTDTQYF. The CDR3, as DNA: TGTGCCAGCAGCTTAGGCCCCCTAGCGGGAAACACAGATACGCAGTATTTT. Filled out from reference TRBV7-2 and TRBJ2-3, the complete variable domain reads GAGVSQSPSNKVTEKGKDVELRCDPISGHTALYWYRQSLGQGLEFLIYFQGNSAPDKSGLPSDRFSAERTGGSVSTLTIQRTQQEDSAVYLCASSLGPLAGNTDTQYFGPGTRLTVL.